The entry that follows covers one TCR beta chain sequence. In the authors' workflow: The assay estimated nucleated cells by amplifying reference gene primers. TCRdb keeps only in-frame clones here, not all; method: immunoSEQ multiplex PCR. V and J calls plus clone size are reproduced from that table; the DNA served to infer D and trimming. The sample records roughly 80,000 clones, 65% to 85% being singletons. This sample was included in a study of blood T cell repertoires in COVID-19. The CDR3 extends over 15 amino acids. Material for sequencing was peripheral blood. The receptor's source is a man aged 45-60 years with acute or convalescent COVID-19. The V gene is TRBV21-1, the J gene TRBJ2-1; the DNA was not compared with TRBD1, the D call given in the table. TRBV21-1 is noted as a pseudogene. The CDR3 DNA follows: TGTGCCAGCAGCAAGGACAGGGACCCCTACAATGAGCAGTTCTTC. This sequence encodes CASSKDRDPYNEQFF.